Each of the 32 T cell receptor beta chains below was sequenced from the same sample in a study of T cell repertoires in urothelial bladder cancer. Clones were sequenced by immunoSEQ multiplex PCR, and TCRdb holds only the in-frame ones, with some missing. The sample comprises about 11,000 clones, 68% of which are singletons, and around 7% rests with the top ten. Sequencing was done on a sample of tumor-infiltrating cells from bladder cancer. The receptor source for this set is a human donor with a benign inflammatory bladder lesion.

This clone has a handful of counts. The genes are TRBV30 and TRBJ1-6; D gene uncertain. The germline V gene has CDR1 GTSNPN and CDR2 SVGIG (reference sequence). V gave up 7 bases and J gave up 5 bases, with 15 bases separating them. The CDR3 is made up of 14 amino acids. CDR3 sequence: CASRLGKDNSPLHF. The CDR3 nucleotides read TGTGCCTCCCGTTTGGGGAAGGATAATTCACCCCTCCACTTT.

The chain has TRBV28 and TRBJ1-2; 7 bases match TRBD1. This CDR3 spans 12 amino acids. From germline, CDR1 is MDHEN and CDR2 SYDVKM. Unmatched junction bases numbered 6, after V lost 6 bases and J lost 8 bases. CDR3 amino acids: CASRAGGWGYTF. DNA for the CDR3: TGTGCCAGCAGGGCAGGGGGATGGGGCTACACCTTC.

This clone was detected only a few times. The chain uses TRBV20-1 and TRBJ2-5; D is unclear. The CDR3 runs 11 residues. V was cut by 4 bases and J by 5 bases, with 8 bases left in between. From germline, CDR1 is DFQATT and CDR2 SNEGSKA (reference sequence). This CDR3 is CSATGSETQYF. CDR3 nucleotide sequence: TGCAGTGCTACCGGTAGTGAGACCCAGTACTTC.

V usage is TRBV7-2 and J usage is TRBJ1-2; possible D gene TRBD1, 5 bases. The germline V and J ends were trimmed by 5 bases and 0 bases, with 13 bases remaining between them. Germline values: CDR1 SGHTA, CDR2 FQGNSA. This CDR3 is built from 15 residues. The CDR3 reads CASSAVGGANYGYTF. CDR3 in DNA: TGTGCCAGCAGCGCAGTGGGGGGTGCTAACTATGGCTACACCTTC.

This clone appeared a few times. The chain recombines TRBV23-1 with TRBJ1-2, with 8 bases identical to TRBD1. TRBV23-1 is labeled an ORF, and its function is uncertain. The CDR3 has 16 residues. V was clipped by 0 bases and J by 1 base; unmatched bases: 4. For the CDR3, the DNA is TGCGCCAGCAGTCAATCAATCAGGGGGCTTAACTATGGCTACACCTTC. Translated, it gives CASSQSIRGLNYGYTF.

V usage is TRBV7-2 and J usage is TRBJ2-1, with unresolved D. The CDR3 is 13 amino acids. Germline V lookup: CDR1 SGHTA, CDR2 FQGNSA. V was clipped by 5 bases and J by 6 bases, with 11 bases between them. CDR3 in amino acids: CASSKDNVNEQFF. The CDR3 DNA reads TGTGCCAGCAGCAAAGATAATGTCAATGAGCAGTTCTTC.

The V call is TRBV5-1, the J call TRBJ2-3; 15 bases are a match to TRBD2. The length of the CDR3 is 19 residues. CDR1 is SGHRS and CDR2 is YFSETQ in the germline V gene. Trimming took 5 bases from V and 7 from J; bases not matched to a gene: 17. For the CDR3, the DNA is TGCGCCAGCAGGCCGTATGGACTAGCGGGGGGGCCTAGAGGAAATACGCAGTATTTT. Protein sequence: CASRPYGLAGGPRGNTQYF.

CDR3 in amino acids: CASSLSRGLSDEQYF. CDR3 nucleotides: TGTGCCAGCAGCCTCTCAAGGGGGCTCTCTGACGAGCAGTACTTC. The V gene is TRBV5-6, the J gene TRBJ2-7; 7 positions match TRBD1. Looked up from germline, CDR1 is SGHDT and CDR2 is YYEEEE. This CDR3 spans 15 amino acids. Trimming took 4 bases from V and 5 from J; bases not matched to a gene: 12.

CDR3 residues: CASSLGQINYGYTF. CDR3 nucleotides: TGTGCCAGCAGCTTAGGGCAGATTAACTATGGCTACACCTTC. V and J are TRBV7-9 and TRBJ1-2; D is unclear. Between the trimmed V and J ends, which lost 1 base and 1 base, there was a span of 7 bases. The CDR3 contains 14 residues. Germline V gene lookup returns CDR1 SEHNR and CDR2 FQNEAQ (reference sequence).

The chain joins TRBV15 to TRBJ2-6; D may be TRBD2 (6 bases). Per germline, CDR1 LNHNV and CDR2 YYDKDF (reference sequence). The CDR3 sequence is 16 residues long. V gave up 6 bases and J gave up 4 bases, with 16 bases separating them. The CDR3 coding sequence is TGTGCCACCAGAACTGCGGGGCCCCCCGGGGCCAACGTCCTGACTTTC. The encoded protein is CATRTAGPPGANVLTF.

This sequence joins TRBV10-2 and TRBJ2-1, with 12 bases fitting TRBD2. Germline trimming cut 8 bases from V and 4 bases from J; bases unmatched to any gene: 6. The CDR3 is 15 amino acids. Germline V gene data show CDR1 as WSHSY and CDR2 as SAAADI. The CDR3, as DNA: TGCGCCAGCGGGAGACTAGCGGGGGCTTACAATGAGCAGTTCTTC. Its translation: CASGRLAGAYNEQFF.

The chain uses TRBV6-1 and TRBJ2-1, with 7 bases matching TRBD1. Germline V gives CDR1 MNHNS, CDR2 SASEGT. Losses at the gene ends were 4 bases for V and 3 bases for J; bases not matched to a gene: 6. The CDR3 totals 15 residues. CDR3 amino acids: CASSVQGWYYNEQFF. The CDR3 nucleotides read TGTGCCAGCAGTGTACAGGGGTGGTACTACAATGAGCAGTTCTTC.

The chain combines TRBV7-2 with TRBJ2-1, with TRBD2 matching over 11 bases. The junction had 6 bases not matched to a gene; V was cut back by 5 bases and J by 0 bases. Germline V gene sequence: CDR1 SGHTA, CDR2 FQGNSA. CDR3 size: 17 residues. CDR3 DNA sequence: TGTGCCAGCAGCCTTAGCGGGGGGGGTTCCTCCTACAATGAGCAGTTCTTC. Protein sequence: CASSLSGGGSSYNEQFF.

This chain connects TRBV6-1 to TRBJ1-2; a weak D match, TRBD1 (6 bases). V was cut by 6 bases and J by 5 bases, with 19 bases left in between. Looked up from germline, CDR1 is MNHNS and CDR2 is SASEGT. The CDR3 loop spans 15 amino acids. Here the CDR3 reads CASSHFGGARYGYTF. CDR3 DNA: TGTGCCAGCAGCCACTTTGGGGGGGCCCGGTATGGCTACACCTTC.

This clone was recorded only once. J is TRBJ2-3 and V is TRBV14; D is ambiguous. This CDR3 is 13 amino acids long. V lost 0 bases and J lost 5, with 6 bases in between. The V gene's germline CDR1 is SGHDN and CDR2 FVKESK. CDR3 DNA: TGTGCCAGCAGCCAAGATTTGAAAGATACGCAGTATTTT. It yields the protein CASSQDLKDTQYF.

This clone is a singleton in its sample. The chain carries TRBV6-6 and TRBJ2-1; 7 bases are a match to TRBD1. V shed 7 bases and J 8 bases; nucleotides not matched to a gene: 11. There are 14 residues in the CDR3. Germline V lookup: CDR1 MNHNY, CDR2 SVGAGI (reference sequence). CDR3: CASNPYTGVDEQFF. The CDR3 nucleotides are TGTGCCAGCAATCCCTATACAGGGGTGGATGAGCAGTTCTTC.

This clone was found a few times. The genes are TRBV5-1 and TRBJ1-4, with 10 bases lining up with TRBD1. V lost 3 bases and J lost 3; bases outside the gene matches: 8. The CDR3 is 17 amino acids. The germline V gene has CDR1 SGHRS and CDR2 YFSETQ. CDR3 protein: CASSWTTGGLANEKLFF. CDR3 bases: TGCGCCAGCAGCTGGACGACAGGGGGCTTAGCTAATGAAAAACTGTTTTTT.

The gene calls are TRBV19 and TRBJ2-3; TRBD1 is a possible D gene (6 bases). The CDR3 is 15 amino acids. V was pared by 6 bases and J by 2 bases, with 15 bases between. From germline, CDR1 is LNHDA and CDR2 SQIVND (reference sequence). CDR3 in DNA: TGTGCCAGTAGCCCCCCGGACAGACCCACAGATACGCAGTATTTT. It specifies CASSPPDRPTDTQYF.

This clone appeared a few times. The rearrangement links TRBV6-6 to TRBJ2-5; the D is unclear. The CDR3 has 11 amino acids. V was clipped by 5 bases and J by 7 bases, with 8 bases between them. Germline values: CDR1 MNHNY, CDR2 SVGAGI (reference sequence). Written as DNA, the CDR3 is TGTGCCAGCAGTCCCGGTGGGACCCAGTACTTC. It translates to CASSPGGTQYF.

This sequence joins TRBV11-3 and TRBJ2-7, with D possibly matching TRBD2 (6 bases). V lost 8 bases and J 6 bases, leaving 20 bases between the germline ends. From germline, CDR1 is SGHNT and CDR2 YENEEA. This CDR3 region has 14 residues. The CDR3 nucleotides are TGTGCCAGCGCTTTAGGAGGGGAAAAAGGCGAGCAGTACTTC. Translating gives CASALGGEKGEQYF.

The chain has TRBV13 and TRBJ1-2; D may be TRBD1 (5 bases). Germline assignment: CDR1 PRHDT and CDR2 FYEKMQ (reference sequence). The CDR3 loop spans 13 amino acids. V was pared by 5 bases and J by 2 bases, with 9 bases between. CDR3 amino acids: CASSPDNNYGYTF. The CDR3 nucleotides read TGTGCCAGCAGCCCGGACAACAACTATGGCTACACCTTC.

The chain uses TRBV2 and TRBJ2-7, with 8 bases matching TRBD2. V shed 6 bases and J 7 bases; nucleotides not matched to a gene: 17. Germline assignment: CDR1 SNHLY and CDR2 FYNNEI. CDR3 length: 16 amino acids. The CDR3 protein is CASSLTLMGLGKEQYF. The CDR3 bases are TGTGCCAGCAGCCTAACCCTAATGGGACTAGGTAAGGAGCAGTACTTC.

This chain links TRBV30 with TRBJ1-4, with D maybe TRBD1 (5 bases). This CDR3 has 12 amino acids. With 5 bases removed from V and 1 base from J, the gap between germline ends came to 5 bases. From germline, CDR1 is GTSNPN and CDR2 SVGIG (reference sequence). CDR3 amino acids: CAWGGTNEKLFF. The CDR3 nucleotides read TGTGCCTGGGGGGGAACTAATGAAAAACTGTTTTTT.

V and J are TRBV6-5 and TRBJ1-6; D call uncertain. V dropped 5 bases and J dropped 4 bases, with 12 bases sitting between them. From germline, CDR1 is MNHEY and CDR2 SVGAGI. The CDR3 loop spans 15 amino acids. DNA for the CDR3: TGTGCCAGCAGTAGGAAAAGGCGATATAATTCACCCCTCCACTTT. Its protein product is CASSRKRRYNSPLHF.

The CDR3 DNA sequence: TGTGCCTGGGCGACTAGCGGGACCCAAGAGACCCAGTACTTC. Its protein is CAWATSGTQETQYF. The chain has TRBV30 and TRBJ2-5; 11 nucleotides align to TRBD2. The CDR3 covers 14 residues. Germline values: CDR1 GTSNPN, CDR2 SVGIG (reference sequence). The V gene end was trimmed by 5 bases and the J gene end by 1 base; junction bases not matched to a gene: 3. Together with reference TRBV30 and TRBJ2-5, the CDR3 gives the full variable domain: SQTIHQWPATLVQPVGSPLSLECTVEGTSNPNLYWYRQAAGRGLQLLFYSVGIGQISSEVPQNLSASRPQDRQFILSSKKLLLSDSGFYLCAWATSGTQETQYFGPGTRLLVL.

This clone qualifies as medium-sized. V usage is TRBV2 and J usage is TRBJ2-5; D uncertain. Looked up from germline, CDR1 is SNHLY and CDR2 is FYNNEI. The CDR3 is 14 residues long. Trimming removed 6 bases at V and 1 base at J, with 12 bases between. CDR3 loop: CASSPGIGQETQYF. The CDR3 bases are TGTGCCAGCAGCCCAGGAATAGGCCAAGAGACCCAGTACTTC.

For this clone: The identical CDR3 is also encoded by other nucleotide sequences in the sample. The chain employs TRBV7-9 and TRBJ2-2, with D unresolved. Germline loops: CDR1 SEHNR, CDR2 FQNEAQ (reference sequence). The CDR3 spans 14 residues. The V and J ends lost 3 bases and 1 base respectively, with 6 bases between them. CDR3 region: CASSLTQNTGELFF. The DNA for the CDR3 is TGTGCCAGCAGCTTGACACAGAACACCGGGGAGCTGTTTTTT.

The J gene is TRBJ2-3, the V gene TRBV4-1; the match to TRBD1 covers 10 bases. J gave up 5 bases and V 4 bases, and 6 bases lay outside the gene matches. There are 15 residues in the CDR3. CDR1 and CDR2 from the germline V gene are MGHRA and YSYEKL. The CDR3 sequence: CASSLWTGGIDTQYF. CDR3 nucleotide sequence: TGCGCCAGCAGCCTTTGGACAGGGGGTATAGATACGCAGTATTTT.

V gene TRBV5-1 combines with J gene TRBJ2-7, with D possibly matching TRBD1 (6 bases). Germline V gene sequence: CDR1 SGHRS, CDR2 YFSETQ. The V gene lost 4 bases and the J gene lost 0 bases, with 11 bases spanning the gap. The CDR3 is made up of 14 amino acids. CDR3 residues: CASSQGGNSYEQYF. DNA of the CDR3: TGCGCCAGCAGCCAAGGGGGAAACTCCTACGAGCAGTACTTC.

In nucleotides, the CDR3 is TGTGCCAGCTCACCACACAGGGATAGCTCCTACGAGCAGTACTTC. Translated: CASSPHRDSSYEQYF. The J gene is TRBJ2-7, the V gene TRBV18, with a possible D match to TRBD1 (6 bases). Germline loops: CDR1 KGHSH, CDR2 LQKENI. V was trimmed by 1 base and J by 0 bases, leaving 10 bases between them. The CDR3 extends over 15 amino acids.

This clone has only a few counts. The chain couples TRBV18 to TRBJ1-6, with D possibly matching TRBD1 (5 bases). Trimming left V 3 bases short and J 2 bases short, with 11 bases between. The CDR3 has 16 residues. The germline gives CDR1 KGHSH, CDR2 LQKENI. The CDR3 DNA reads as TGTGCCAGCTCACCCCAGAGGGGCCCCTATAATTCACCCCTCCACTTT. Translating gives CASSPQRGPYNSPLHF. The full variable domain, rest sourced from reference TRBV18 and TRBJ1-6, is NAGVMQNPRHLVRRRGQEARLRCSPMKGHSHVYWYRQLPEEGLKFMVYLQKENIIDESGMPKERFSAEFPKEGPSILRIQQVVRGDSAAYFCASSPQRGPYNSPLHFGNGTRLTVT.

The CDR3 nucleotides read TGTGCCAGCAGCTTAAGACAGGGATATGGCTACACCTTC. This codes for CASSLRQGYGYTF. The V call is TRBV7-3, the J call TRBJ1-2; TRBD1 aligns across 7 bases. J was trimmed by 5 bases and V by 1 base; bases with no gene match: 1. Per germline, CDR1 SGHTA and CDR2 FQGTGA. The CDR3 loop spans 13 amino acids.